This T cell receptor (beta chain) appears in the sequencing data of a study of cytomegalovirus exposure and HLA in healthy donors. Healthy bone marrow donors made up the donors. PCR used 60 Vbeta primers and 13 Jbeta primers. Repertoires were generated with immunoSEQ multiplex PCR, while TCRdb's copy carries only in-frame clones and drops some. The data contain fewer than 110,000 clones, 70% to 80% of them singletons. Germline V gene lookup returns CDR1 SGHDN and CDR2 FVKESK. CDR3 length: 15 residues. Losses at the gene ends were 3 bases for V and 6 bases for J; bases not matched to a gene: 7. Findings and caveats of the study: A later analysis linked a missense DCLRE1C variant to TCR beta V- and J-gene trimming. Diagnosis of cytomegalovirus status made by the classifier reportedly showed high specificity and sensitivity.

Regarding this clone: Antigen unknown.

Sequencing used PBMCs. The genes are TRBV14 and TRBJ2-1, with TRBD2 identical over 8 bases. The receptor comes from a man aged 18 to 30 in good health and CMV-seronegative. As DNA, the CDR3 is TGTGCCAGCAGCCAGAGCGGGGGTGGGGGCAATGAGCAGTTCTTC. Amino acid sequence: CASSQSGGGGNEQFF.